Reported below is one T cell receptor (beta chain). Its target is unknown. Other DNA variants within this sample encode the same CDR3. Profiling relied on immunoSEQ multiplex PCR, and the TCRdb table lists in-frame clones only, not all of them. The sample shows some 65,000 clones, approximately 90% of them seen only once. This CDR3 region has 14 residues. Trimming left V 0 bases short and J 6 bases short, with 10 bases between. Germline V gives CDR1 SGHRS, CDR2 YFSETQ. This specimen comes from a study of OX40 agonist ivuxolimab in advanced cancers. Findings of the study overall: In general, CD8+ T cells held more expanded clones than CD4+ did, on average. Part of the nonresponder group also had normalized T-cell clonal expansion that was low. At 0.1 to 3.0 mg/kg and by week 6, clonal expansion occurred in CD4+ and CD8+ blood T cells.

Autoimmune disease history or systemic immunosuppression was exclusionary. The chain is built from TRBV5-1 and TRBJ2-1, with a tentative D call TRBD2 (5 bases). Specimen: CD4+ or CD8+ T cells sorted from blood, collected in a trial of the OX40 agonist ivuxolimab. The clonotype comes from an adult with an advanced solid tumor such as melanoma, head and neck, liver or kidney cancer. CDR3 DNA sequence: TGCGCCAGCAGCTTGGGGCTAGCCCCCAATGAGCAGTTCTTC. The encoded protein is CASSLGLAPNEQFF. The whole variable domain, remainder taken from reference TRBV5-1 and TRBJ2-1, is KAGVTQTPRYLIKTRGQQVTLSCSPISGHRSVSWYQQTPGQGLQFLFEYFSETQRNKGNFPGRFSGRQFSNSRSEMNVSTLELGDSALYLCASSLGLAPNEQFFGPGTRLTVL.